This T cell receptor (beta chain) was recovered during a study of control samples from healthy donors and cancer patients. This table comes from immunoSEQ multiplex PCR, and its TCRdb copy is limited to in-frame clones, with some not included. The table records about 44,000 clones, 65% to 80% of them present only once. Trimming cost V 5 bases and J 3 bases, with 14 bases left between them. CDR3 length equals 14 residues. CDR1 is SGHTA, CDR2 FQGNSA, per germline. The specimen sequenced was formalin-fixed, paraffin-embedded tissue. The TCR was taken from a male donor with melanoma. This chain links TRBV7-2 with TRBJ2-7; the D gene is possibly TRBD2 (6 bases). This CDR3 reads CASSPTPGGYEQYF. CDR3 DNA: TGTGCCAGCAGCCCCACCCCCGGGGGCTACGAGCAGTACTTC.